This TCR beta chain was recorded in a study of cytomegalovirus exposure and HLA in healthy donors. Germline CDR1 and CDR2: MNHEY and SVGAGI. Trimming left V 0 bases short and J 1 base short, with 12 bases between. This CDR3 has 16 amino acids. Study outcomes and limitations: Most subjects' HLA-A and HLA-B alleles were reportedly predicted from TCR beta sequences.

In the PCR, 60 Vbeta and 13 Jbeta primers were used. Authors' data handling: An analysis performed later counted about 80 million unique TCR beta chains (roughly 10 million of them shared). Sequenced by immunoSEQ multiplex PCR; TCRdb stores in-frame clones only, minus some. That table gives V, J and clone size, and the DNA gave D and trimming. The table has roughly 120,000 clones, about 70% seen once. As concerns this clone: Its antigen remains unknown.

This chain joins TRBV6-5 and TRBJ1-2, with D unclear. Sequences were obtained from PBMCs. This receptor was taken from a woman aged 35 to 49 in good health and CMV-seronegative. The CDR3 nucleotides read TGTGCCAGCAGTTACTCGATGGGCGCCGGTAACTATGGCTACACCTTC. It translates to CASSYSMGAGNYGYTF.